The present T cell receptor (beta chain) was sequenced within a study of blood T cell repertoires in COVID-19. Study as a whole: Sites across the United States, Italy and Spain contributed samples from acute and convalescent COVID-19.

Everyone who took part was roughly 18 to 90 years old, and they came from about 25 US areas. Donors in Cohort 3 counted as recovered after two negative PCRs, clearance, or symptom resolution. Repertoires were generated with immunoSEQ multiplex PCR, while TCRdb's copy carries only in-frame clones and drops some. The sample has hundreds of thousands of clones, about 88% seen once. CDR3 length: 14 amino acids. Trimming stripped 8 bases from V and 2 bases from J, with 16 bases between. The V gene's germline CDR1 is LGHDT and CDR2 YNNKEL (reference sequence). J is TRBJ2-7 and V is TRBV3-1 (or the pseudogene TRBV3-2), with a possible D match to TRBD2 (7 bases). This receptor was taken from a woman between 45 and 65 years old who had recovered from COVID-19. The sample consisted of PBMCs or T cells enriched from blood (not recorded which). The DNA of the CDR3 is TGTGCCAGCGGTAGGGGGGGAGGACCCTACGAGCAGTACTTC. It is translated as CASGRGGGPYEQYF.